Described below is a single T cell receptor beta chain sequence and its context. A few counts support this clonotype. This clone's antigen is unknown. Per-base quality was not reported, and no clone a single base away is much larger than it. The entry originates in a study of early T cells in non-severe SARS-CoV-2 infection (dated by TCRdb to about 2021). Background for the entire study: TCR sequencing used bulk RNA from unsorted whole blood, so alpha and beta chains could not be paired.

The library was prepared using 5' RACE. Data came from a NextSeq 500. Unique molecular identifiers were attached to individual cDNA molecules in the TCR library protocol so that sequencing error and PCR bias could be corrected. TCR alpha and beta chains were both sequenced, and the abundances of alpha and beta sequences in each sample were closely correlated with each other. Per the original workflow: Decombinator V4 was used to perform V gene, J gene and CDR3 annotation of TCR sequences. Expanded TCRs were defined as changing significantly between any two time points under a Poisson model with p below 0.0001. TCR abundances were normalised to the total number of TCRs sequenced per sample and expressed as counts per million. MAIT TCRs were defined by TRAV1-2 paired with TRAJ12, TRAJ20 or TRAJ33, and iNKT TCRs by TRAV10 paired with TRAJ18. VDJdb, accessed on 1 November 2021, was searched for TCRs annotated for CMV, EBV and SARS-CoV-2, and TCRs annotated for more than one antigen were excluded. The public reads were reanalyzed by TCRdb: fastp trimming at Q25, MiXCR alignment, in-frame beta chains only. Each CDR3 protein gets just one entry, which takes the most common genes and DNA from the rows behind it. It is TCRdb's table, rather than the study itself, that gives the V and J calls and clone size. This sample has about 55,000 distinct CDR3 sequences in its table, and approximately 8% of those were observed once. The top ten hold about 4.2% of the sample.

A case-control design nested within a healthcare worker cohort in London, UK, was used, with weekly nasopharyngeal swab PCR tests and blood sampling performed. Healthcare workers were recruited during the week of the UK lockdown, between 23 and 31 March 2020, and followed weekly for up to 16 weeks. Overall study results and their limits: VDJdb matching was skewed toward anti-spike CD8 responses and likely underestimated virus-specific expansions, missing private and CD4 specificities.

V drops 4 bases and J drops 9 bases, leaving 12 bases in between. Inclusive of the bounding cysteine and phenylalanine, the CDR3 is 12 residues long. Only CDR3 DNA is held: 36 bases, read in frame from base 1. This receptor was taken from an adult who was a healthcare worker with PCR-confirmed SARS-CoV-2 infection or an uninfected control (not recorded which). The sequence links TRBV12-3 or TRBV12-4 to TRBJ2-5; the D element could tentatively be TRBD1 or TRBD2, as 5 bases agree for each. Sequencing was carried out using whole blood. The DNA sequence is as follows: TGTGCCAGCAGTTGGGGGTTTGAGCCCCAGTACTTC. Its protein product is CASSWGFEPQYF.